A single TCR beta chain is shown here with its context. V lost 6 bases, J lost 10 bases, and 13 bases stayed unmatched. The CDR3 runs 15 residues. The germline CDR1 and CDR2 sequences are SQVTM and ANQGSEA. Purities in excess of 98% were seen in all sorted populations. These data are taken from a study of beta chain features in type 1 diabetes. TCRB transcripts that were expressed got sequenced, as all of the isolated RNA had been reverse transcribed. TCRdb's table, derived via immunoSEQ multiplex PCR, lists solely in-frame clones and lacks some. Seen here are 350,000 to 400,000 clones, about 14% observed once, and the top ten hold approximately 0.02%.

This clonotype originated in a woman younger than 35 in good health. The sequencing sample was made of naive CD4+ T cells from blood. The chain uses TRBV29-1 and TRBJ2-1; 12 bases fit TRBD2. The CDR3 loop reads CSVRPRLAGAKEQFF. The CDR3 DNA follows: TGCAGCGTGCGTCCTAGACTAGCGGGAGCCAAAGAGCAGTTCTTC.